This TCR beta chain was captured by sequencing in a study of shared clonotypes between healthy human individuals. Germline V gives CDR1 SNHLY, CDR2 FYNNEI. The CDR3 extends over 16 amino acids. The ends were cut back, 7 bases at V and 6 bases at J, with 25 bases in the middle. Replicate sorted-subset PCRs were loaded with around 220 ng DNA, about 28,000 T cell genomes. The repertoire was sequenced with immunoSEQ multiplex PCR; TCRdb's copy has only in-frame clones and lacks some. The profile covers a few million clones, with around nine tenths appearing a single time and around 0.14% taken by the ten largest.

This sequence joins TRBV2 and TRBJ2-7, with a weak D call TRBD2 (5 bases). Specimen: naive CD4+ T cells sorted from blood. Subset meaning: CD45RA+ positively selected. This clonotype originated in a young man in good health. Here the CDR3 reads CASNDRVMGSRSEQYF. The CDR3, as DNA: TGTGCCAGCAACGACCGCGTGATGGGGAGTAGGAGCGAGCAGTACTTC.